This T cell receptor beta chain was identified in a study of beta chain features in type 1 diabetes. Over 95% purity was reached by all sorted populations. In this sample, this clone turned up many times. The investigators reverse transcribed all of the isolated RNA, so they sequenced expressed TCRB transcripts. Data came from immunoSEQ multiplex PCR; TCRdb stores just in-frame clones and leaves some out. The table shows 150,000 to 170,000 clones, with around 8% occurring only once. Germline CDR1 and CDR2: SQVTM and ANQGSEA. The ends lost 4 bases at V and 7 bases at J; junction bases unmatched: 7. This CDR3 contains 14 residues.

The rearrangement uses TRBV29-1 and TRBJ2-1; 10 bases are a match to TRBD1. The clonotype originates from a man between 18 and 29 years old in good health. Sequenced: central memory CD4+ T cells from blood. This CDR3 reads CSVVETGGSNEQFF. The DNA of the CDR3 is TGCAGCGTTGTGGAGACAGGGGGCTCGAATGAGCAGTTCTTC.